This entry is about one T cell receptor beta chain. No antigen is known for it. This sample was included in a study of T cell responses to AZD1222 COVID-19 vaccine. TCRdb keeps only in-frame clones here, not all; method: immunoSEQ multiplex PCR. This sample has about 29,000 clones, with over 90% found just once. Notes on the study in general: Two AZD1222 doses significantly raised spike-specific TCR breadth and depth over controls.

Germline loops: CDR1 SGHRS, CDR2 YFSETQ. V lost 4 bases, J lost 2 bases, and 9 bases stayed unmatched. The CDR3 runs 15 residues. The sample consisted of peripheral blood, taken on day 0 of AZD1222 vaccination. This receptor was identified in an adult in good health. The chain has TRBV5-1 and TRBJ2-7; 7 bases match TRBD2. In nucleotides, the CDR3 is TGCGCCAGCAGCCCGGACTCCGGGACTACCTACGAGCAGTACTTC. This codes for CASSPDSGTTYEQYF.